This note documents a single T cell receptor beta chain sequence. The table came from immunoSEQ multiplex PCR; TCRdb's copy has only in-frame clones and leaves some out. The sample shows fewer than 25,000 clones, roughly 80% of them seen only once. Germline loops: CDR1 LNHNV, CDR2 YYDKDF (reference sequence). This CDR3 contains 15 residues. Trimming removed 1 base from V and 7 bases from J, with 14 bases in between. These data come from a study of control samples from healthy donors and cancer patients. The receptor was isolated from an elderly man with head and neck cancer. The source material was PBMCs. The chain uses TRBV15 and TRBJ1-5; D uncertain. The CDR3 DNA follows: TGTGCCACCAGCAGAGGGGAGGTTTCGGGGCAGCCCCAGCATTTT. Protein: CATSRGEVSGQPQHF.